Presented here are 15 T cell receptor beta chains from one specimen sequenced in a study of regulatory T cells in long-lasting Graves disease. The time point: newly diagnosed GD, antithyroid drugs for less than 3 months. Scientists built the TCR library using RNA that was extracted from PBMCs. Arm-PCR of CDR3 regions and iRepertoire HTBI primers were the basis on which TCR beta libraries were built. MiXCR was run by TCRdb on the multiplex PCR reads, yielding one entry per CDR3 protein. Of about 530,000 distinct CDR3 sequences listed, 15% to 20% are singletons. These data are also associated with another study on T cells in Graves' hyperthyroidism and ophthalmopathy.

The starting material was peripheral blood mononuclear cells (PBMCs), obtained at new diagnosis, from a patient treated with antithyroid drugs. The receptors shown here come from a woman aged 40 to 65 with Graves disease.

As to this clonotype: One base away lies a much larger clone, so this may be a sequencing read error. The J gene is TRBJ1-1, the V gene TRBV28; D is ambiguous. The CDR3 totals 15 residues. The germline CDR1 and CDR2 sequences are MDHEN and SYDVKM. V lost 4 bases, J lost 1 base, and 13 bases lay in between. The CDR3 sequence: CASSWAPGSNTEAFF. The CDR3 DNA is TGTGCCAGCAGTTGGGCACCGGGTTCGAACACTGAAGCTTTCTTT.

On this clonotype itself: This clone may be a read error of a much larger clone one base away. The chain employs TRBV7-9 and TRBJ1-6; D call uncertain. Germline assignment: CDR1 SEHNR and CDR2 FQNEAQ (reference sequence). V was trimmed by 1 base and J by 7 bases, leaving 5 bases between them. There are 13 residues in the CDR3. The CDR3 sequence: CASSLVGNSPLHF. The CDR3 DNA follows: TGTGCCAGCAGCTTAGTGGGGAATTCACCCCTCCACTTT.

This clonotype was picked up many times. The J gene is TRBJ1-3, the V gene TRBV20-1; no reliable D call. Germline CDR1 and CDR2: DFQATT and SNEGSKA (reference sequence). There are 12 residues in the CDR3. Trimming pared 7 bases from V and 0 bases from J, leaving 7 bases between. CDR3 in amino acids: CSVGSSGNTIYF. DNA for the CDR3: TGCAGTGTTGGCAGCTCTGGAAACACCATATATTTT.

In this sample, this clonotype turned up a few times. A read error may account for a junction end that differs from germline. The chain has TRBV19 and TRBJ1-1, with TRBD1 matching over 10 bases. Germline CDR1 is LNHDA and CDR2 is SQIVND (reference sequence). CDR3 length equals 14 residues. CDR3 region: CASNEDRGATEAFF. The CDR3 DNA reads TGTGCTAGTAACGAGGACAGGGGGGCCACTGAAGCTTTCTTT.

The rearrangement links TRBV20-1 to TRBJ1-1, with 9 bases fitting TRBD1. The germline V gene encodes CDR1 DFQATT and CDR2 SNEGSKA (reference sequence). J lost 0 bases, V lost 6 bases, and 11 bases had no gene match. This CDR3 is 16 amino acids long. The CDR3 region has the DNA TGCAGTGCGGAACGACCGGGACAGGGATTGAACACTGAAGCTTTCTTT. It encodes CSAERPGQGLNTEAFF.

The V call is TRBV19, the J call TRBJ2-7, with TRBD1 as a possible D gene (5 bases). CDR1 is LNHDA and CDR2 is SQIVND in the germline V gene (reference sequence). Trimming pared 3 bases from V and 3 bases from J, leaving 15 bases between. This CDR3 spans 15 amino acids. CDR3 region: CASSIQKGIGYEQYF. The CDR3 DNA reads TGTGCCAGTAGTATCCAGAAGGGGATAGGCTACGAGCAGTACTTC.

This clonotype came up a few times. The chain uses TRBV27 and TRBJ2-7; D possibly corresponds to TRBD1 (6 bases). The germline V gene has CDR1 MNHEY and CDR2 SMNVEV (reference sequence). The CDR3 loop spans 14 amino acids. The V end was cut by 3 bases, the J end by 6 bases, with 15 bases between. The CDR3 is CASSFFDRISEQYF. CDR3 sequence (DNA): TGTGCCAGCAGTTTCTTCGACAGGATATCCGAGCAGTACTTC.

There are many counts of this clonotype. The DNA is omitted, as the CDR3 cannot be located on it reliably, and the CDR3 follows TCRdb's listing. The rearrangement uses TRBV19 and TRBJ1-1. The CDR3 numbers 13 amino acids, ends counted. Per germline, CDR1 LNHDA and CDR2 SQIVND (reference sequence). CDR3 in amino acids: CASSIWERGEAFF.

This clonotype was seen repeatedly, ten times or more. V usage is TRBV10-1 and J usage is TRBJ1-4; the match to TRBD1 covers 7 bases. The CDR3 totals 13 residues. Trimming cost V 3 bases and J 8 bases; bases outside gene matches: 3. Germline V gives CDR1 WNHNN, CDR2 SYGVQD (reference sequence). The DNA for the CDR3 is TGCGCCAGCAGTGAAAACAGGGGCGAAAAACTGTTTTTT. It yields the protein CASSENRGEKLFF.

The J gene is TRBJ2-7, the V gene TRBV14, with D perhaps TRBD2 (6 bases). The CDR3 sequence is 20 residues long. Germline V gene data show CDR1 as SGHDN and CDR2 as FVKESK. Trimming removed 0 bases at V and 1 base at J, with 25 bases between. CDR3 sequence: CASSQDAWEVKGRQSYEQYF. In DNA form, the CDR3 reads TGTGCCAGCAGCCAAGATGCTTGGGAGGTGAAGGGGAGGCAGTCCTACGAGCAGTACTTC.

This clonotype was counted at least ten times. V is TRBV18 and J is TRBJ2-7; D not certain. CDR1 is KGHSH and CDR2 is LQKENI in the germline V gene. The CDR3 consists of 12 residues. Trimming shortened V by 6 bases and J by 2 bases, and 8 bases separated the two germline ends. The CDR3 region has the DNA TGTGCCAGCTCTCCCGGCACCTACGAGCAGTACTTC. This encodes CASSPGTYEQYF.

The chain couples TRBV30 to TRBJ2-1; D might be TRBD1 or TRBD2, each matching 6 bases. The CDR3 extends over 14 amino acids. V was shortened by 4 bases and J by 0 bases, with 10 bases between the two germline ends. Germline-derived CDR1 and CDR2 are GTSNPN and SVGIG (reference sequence). The CDR3 protein is CAWKSGASYNEQFF. The DNA for the CDR3 is TGTGCCTGGAAATCGGGGGCCTCCTACAATGAGCAGTTCTTC.

The rearrangement joins TRBV7-2 to TRBJ2-7, with D tentatively TRBD2 (7 bases). Trimming took 5 bases from V and 7 from J, leaving 9 bases between them. The germline gives CDR1 SGHTA, CDR2 FQGNSA. CDR3 length: 11 amino acids. The CDR3 DNA reads as TGTGCCAGCAGCCGGGGGGCGGAGCAGTACTTC. The encoded protein is CASSRGAEQYF. Full variable domain (remainder filled in from reference TRBV7-2 and TRBJ2-7): GAGVSQSPSNKVTEKGKDVELRCDPISGHTALYWYRQSLGQGLEFLIYFQGNSAPDKSGLPSDRFSAERTGGSVSTLTIQRTQQEDSAVYLCASSRGAEQYFGPGTRLTVT.

Ten or more counts support this clonotype. This sequence joins TRBV3-1 and TRBJ2-2; the D is unclear. This CDR3 is built from 13 residues. The germline V gene encodes CDR1 LGHDT and CDR2 YNNKEL (reference sequence). V lost 5 bases to trimming and J lost 6 bases, with 10 bases between them. The CDR3, as DNA: TGTGCCAGCAGCGATACAGTATCCGGGGAGCTGTTTTTT. Translation: CASSDTVSGELFF.

Ten or more counts support this clonotype. The rearrangement joins TRBV12-3 or TRBV12-4 to TRBJ2-7; D gene uncertain. V dropped 3 bases and J dropped 0 bases, with 6 bases sitting between them. CDR3 size: 13 residues. The DNA for the CDR3 is TGTGCCAGCAGTTTCGAGGCCTCCTACGAGCAGTACTTC. Translating gives CASSFEASYEQYF.